The 17 T cell receptor beta chains below all came from one sample that was sequenced in a study of cytomegalovirus exposure and HLA in healthy donors. The PCR had 60 Vbeta and 13 Jbeta primers. Measured with immunoSEQ multiplex PCR; TCRdb has only the in-frame clones, and not every one. The sample records about 100,000 clones, more than 75% being singletons. The specimen was PBMCs. Receptors originate from a man aged 25-40 years in good health and CMV-seropositive.

V is TRBV5-1 and J is TRBJ2-1, with TRBD2 matching over 8 bases. This CDR3 region has 16 residues. The V gene end was trimmed by 0 bases and the J gene end by 3 bases; junction bases not matched to a gene: 5. In germline, CDR1 is SGHRS, CDR2 YFSETQ. CDR3: CASSLALAGFYNEQFF. The DNA for the CDR3 is TGCGCCAGCAGCTTGGCCTTAGCGGGGTTCTACAATGAGCAGTTCTTC.

The V gene is TRBV11-2, the J gene TRBJ2-5, with TRBD1 matching over 8 bases. This CDR3 spans 14 amino acids. The germline gives CDR1 SGHAT, CDR2 FQNNGV. J was trimmed by 1 base and V by 5 bases; bases with no gene match: 3. Here the CDR3 DNA reads TGTGCCAGCAGCCCAGGACAGGGCCAAGAGACCCAGTACTTC. Translating gives CASSPGQGQETQYF.

The rearrangement uses TRBV5-4 and TRBJ1-2; TRBD1 agrees at 8 bases. Germline trimming cut 4 bases from V and 8 bases from J; bases unmatched to any gene: 13. The length of the CDR3 is 15 residues. Germline values: CDR1 SGHNT, CDR2 YYREEE (reference sequence). The CDR3 DNA follows: TGTGCCAGCAGCCTCCAGGACAGGGCCGCGGAGGGCTACACCTTC. As protein: CASSLQDRAAEGYTF.

The genes are TRBV13 and TRBJ2-4, with 7 positions matching TRBD1. Trimming at V came to 4 bases and at J to 4 bases, leaving 4 bases not matched to a gene. This CDR3 region has 14 residues. Germline-derived CDR1 and CDR2 are PRHDT and FYEKMQ (reference sequence). CDR3 in DNA: TGTGCCAGCAGCTCGACAGGGACGAAAAACATTCAGTACTTC. This encodes CASSSTGTKNIQYF.

CDR3 nucleotides: TGTGCCAGCAGTGAAGGGGGGGAATCGGACACTGAAGCTTTCTTT. The encoded protein is CASSEGGESDTEAFF. The chain carries TRBV2 and TRBJ1-1; TRBD1 is a possible D gene (5 bases). CDR1 SNHLY and CDR2 FYNNEI come from the germline V gene. The CDR3 has 15 residues. Between the trimmed V and J ends, which lost 1 base and 3 bases, there was a span of 12 bases.

The V and J genes are TRBV19 and TRBJ1-6, with D possibly being TRBD1 (6 bases). The CDR3 has 15 residues. Trimming removed 3 bases at V and 10 bases at J, with 16 bases between. Germline V gene sequence: CDR1 LNHDA, CDR2 SQIVND (reference sequence). The DNA for the CDR3 is TGTGCCAGTAGTATGGACCCCAGGGGTAACTCACCCCTCCACTTT. It specifies CASSMDPRGNSPLHF.

Only a few counts were recorded for this clone. The chain uses TRBV2 and TRBJ1-1; the D is unclear. Germline lookup yields CDR1 SNHLY and CDR2 FYNNEI. The germline V and J ends were trimmed by 3 bases and 6 bases, with 8 bases remaining between them. The CDR3 contains 12 residues. The DNA of the CDR3 is TGTGCCAGCAGTGATCTGAGAGCTGAAGCTTTCTTT. It translates to CASSDLRAEAFF. The entire variable domain, with the rest obtained from reference TRBV2 and TRBJ1-1, is as follows: EPEVTQTPSHQVTQMGQEVILRCVPISNHLYFYWYRQILGQKVEFLVSFYNNEISEKSEIFDDQFSVERPDGSNFTLKIRSTKLEDSAMYFCASSDLRAEAFFGQGTRLTVV.

About this clone itself: Relative to the germline gene, one junction end is altered; a read error may explain this. The chain employs TRBV7-7 and TRBJ2-5; tentative D call: TRBD1 (5 bases). The CDR3 has 16 amino acids. CDR1 SSHAT and CDR2 FNYEAQ come from the germline V gene (reference sequence). The CDR3 bases are TGTGCTAGCAGCCCTGGGGCAGGGCGGTTGTATGAGACCCAGTACTTC. It codes for CASSPGAGRLYETQYF.

With respect to this clone: Other DNA sequences in the same sample also yield this CDR3. This chain links TRBV2 with TRBJ2-7; TRBD1 aligns across 7 bases. V shed 10 bases, J shed 0 bases, and the junction held 6 bases outside the gene matches. Looked up from germline, CDR1 is SNHLY and CDR2 is FYNNEI. This CDR3 is built from 13 residues. This CDR3 is CATTGTDSYEQYF. The CDR3 DNA follows: TGTGCCACCACCGGGACAGACTCCTACGAGCAGTACTTC.

J is TRBJ2-2 and V is TRBV2, with TRBD1 as a possible D gene (6 bases). From germline, CDR1 is SNHLY and CDR2 FYNNEI. This CDR3 is built from 15 residues. The V end was cut by 2 bases, the J end by 0 bases, with 7 bases between. Here the CDR3 reads CASSETGPNTGELFF. The CDR3 DNA sequence: TGTGCCAGCAGTGAAACAGGGCCGAACACCGGGGAGCTGTTTTTT. Drawing the rest from reference TRBV2 and TRBJ2-2, the complete variable domain is EPEVTQTPSHQVTQMGQEVILRCVPISNHLYFYWYRQILGQKVEFLVSFYNNEISEKSEIFDDQFSVERPDGSNFTLKIRSTKLEDSAMYFCASSETGPNTGELFFGEGSRLTVL.

This clone was found a few times. The chain joins TRBV6-5 to TRBJ1-2; D gene ambiguous. Germline CDR1 MNHEY, CDR2 SVGAGI. Trimming took 4 bases from V and 7 from J, leaving 16 bases between them. The CDR3 is 14 residues long. CDR3 in amino acids: CASSLSERGRGYTF. The CDR3, as DNA: TGTGCCAGCAGTTTAAGTGAACGAGGGCGTGGCTACACCTTC.

The chain couples TRBV6-5 to TRBJ2-7, with D perhaps matching TRBD2 (6 bases). Trimming took off 0 bases at V and 0 bases at J, with 9 bases between the two ends. CDR1 and CDR2 (germline): MNHEY, SVGAGI. This CDR3 has 15 amino acids. The CDR3: CASSYSYGSSYEQYF. The CDR3 nucleotides are TGTGCCAGCAGTTACTCTTACGGGAGCTCCTACGAGCAGTACTTC.

This chain connects TRBV9 to TRBJ2-5, with a possible D match to TRBD2 (5 bases). Trimming cost V 2 bases and J 5 bases, with 13 bases left between them. Germline V lookup: CDR1 SGDLS, CDR2 YYNGEE. This CDR3 spans 14 amino acids. This CDR3 reads CASSVGRARETQYF. Written as DNA, the CDR3 is TGTGCCAGCAGCGTTGGGCGGGCTCGGGAGACCCAGTACTTC.

CDR3 bases: TGTGCCAGCAGCAAAAGAGTAACTCCCCGCTCTAGGAACACCGGGGAGCTGTTTTTT. Its translation is CASSKRVTPRSRNTGELFF. The rearrangement uses TRBV21-1 and TRBJ2-2; the table's D gene call, TRBD2, was not cross checked with the DNA. TRBV21-1 is noted as a pseudogene. This CDR3 spans 19 amino acids.

The chain uses TRBV5-1 and TRBJ2-2; 8 positions agree with TRBD2. Trimming removed 8 bases from V and 0 bases from J; junction bases left unmatched: 6. Per the germline V gene, CDR1 is SGHRS and CDR2 is YFSETQ. This CDR3 comprises 15 residues. CDR3 sequence reads: CASLGGATNTGELFF. CDR3 DNA: TGCGCCAGTCTCGGGGGGGCTACGAACACCGGGGAGCTGTTTTTT. Drawing the rest from reference TRBV5-1 and TRBJ2-2, the complete variable domain is KAGVTQTPRYLIKTRGQQVTLSCSPISGHRSVSWYQQTPGQGLQFLFEYFSETQRNKGNFPGRFSGRQFSNSRSEMNVSTLELGDSALYLCASLGGATNTGELFFGEGSRLTVL.

Only a few counts were recorded for this clone. Written as DNA, the CDR3 is TGTGCCAGCAGTGTAACAGGGGGCGCAGAGACCCAGTACTTC. Amino acids: CASSVTGGAETQYF. The chain couples TRBV6-1 to TRBJ2-5, with 9 nucleotides matching TRBD1. Trimming took 4 bases from V and 4 from J; bases not matched to a gene: 4. CDR3 length: 14 amino acids. Germline V gene data show CDR1 as MNHNS and CDR2 as SASEGT.

The sample holds one count of this clone. This sequence joins TRBV7-2 and TRBJ1-2; 7 nucleotides line up with TRBD1. Losses at the gene ends were 4 bases for V and 4 bases for J; bases not matched to a gene: 6. The CDR3 has 14 amino acids. The germline CDR1 and CDR2 sequences are SGHTA and FQGNSA. The CDR3 sequence: CASSYETGTYGYTF. Here the CDR3 DNA reads TGTGCCAGCAGCTACGAGACAGGGACCTATGGCTACACCTTC.